The 21 T cell receptor beta chains below were found in one sample sequenced in a study of blood T cell repertoires in COVID-19. The data were produced by immunoSEQ multiplex PCR, yet TCRdb's version contains in-frame clones alone and is incomplete. Among about 230,000 clones listed, more than 75% were seen once. Material: peripheral blood. These receptors all stem from a man aged 50 or older with COVID-19, enrolled during active disease.

The chain recombines TRBV2 with TRBJ2-2; 12 bases map to TRBD1. The CDR3 covers 23 residues. CDR1 and CDR2 from the germline V gene are SNHLY and FYNNEI. The J segment lost 8 bases and the V segment lost 8 bases, leaving 33 bases of the junction unmatched. DNA of the CDR3: TGTGCCAGCTCCCTTCCGGGACAGGGGGCTCTGTCGGATAGCGGGAGCGACCTTGGGGAGCTGTTTTTT. Protein: CASSLPGQGALSDSGSDLGELFF.

This chain links TRBV19 with TRBJ2-5; no firm D call. The germline CDR1 and CDR2 sequences are LNHDA and SQIVND (reference sequence). The CDR3 runs to 15 residues. The germline V and J ends were trimmed by 3 bases and 2 bases, with 13 bases remaining between them. CDR3 DNA sequence: TGTGCCAGTAGTATTAGGCGGCAGAGACAAGAGACCCAGTACTTC. Translation gives CASSIRRQRQETQYF.

The chain has TRBV2 and TRBJ1-1, with 8 bases fitting TRBD1. V lost 4 bases to trimming and J lost 5 bases; unmatched junction nucleotides: 0. In germline, CDR1 is SNHLY, CDR2 FYNNEI. This CDR3 has 12 residues. DNA of the CDR3: TGTGCCAGCAGTGGACAGGGGACTGAAGCTTTCTTT. Translation gives CASSGQGTEAFF.

The chain combines TRBV10-3 with TRBJ2-7; 8 nucleotides agree with TRBD1. CDR3 length: 13 residues. With V trimmed by 8 bases and J by 3 bases, 6 bases remained unmatched. The germline CDR1 and CDR2 sequences are ENHRY and SYGVKD. The CDR3 sequence: CAIWGTGYYEQYF. The CDR3 DNA follows: TGTGCCATCTGGGGGACAGGTTACTACGAGCAGTACTTC.

The rearrangement links TRBV4-2 to TRBJ2-7; 11 bases fit TRBD2. There are 16 residues in the CDR3. The V segment lost 1 base and the J segment 3 bases; nucleotides outside the gene matches: 5. Germline CDR1 is LGHNA and CDR2 is YNFKEQ. DNA of the CDR3: TGTGCCAGCAGCCAAGCTACTAGCGGGGGACTCTACGAGCAGTACTTC. It specifies CASSQATSGGLYEQYF.

This clone was counted once. This sequence joins TRBV11-3 and TRBJ2-3, with 10 bases identical to TRBD2. V shed 5 bases and J 5 bases; nucleotides not matched to a gene: 4. The V gene's germline CDR1 is SGHNT and CDR2 YENEEA. The CDR3 is 14 amino acids. The CDR3 protein is CASSISGGGDTQYF. CDR3 nucleotide sequence: TGTGCCAGCAGCATAAGCGGGGGGGGAGATACGCAGTATTTT.

The genes are TRBV6-6 and TRBJ2-7; maybe TRBD2 (7 bases). Per germline, CDR1 MNHNY and CDR2 SVGAGI (reference sequence). Trimming removed 4 bases from V and 4 bases from J, with 14 bases in between. The CDR3 is 14 amino acids. CDR3 DNA: TGTGCCAGCAGTTTGGGGGGGCGCGATTACGAGCAGTACTTC. Translation: CASSLGGRDYEQYF.

This clone was counted between two and nine times. CDR3 sequence (DNA): TGTGCCAGCAGTTACCTTAGCGGGAGGGGCCCAGATACGCAGTATTTT. This gives the protein CASSYLSGRGPDTQYF. The V call is TRBV6-2 or TRBV6-3, the J call TRBJ2-3; 11 bases map to TRBD2. The germline CDR1 and CDR2 sequences are MNHEY and SVGEGT. The CDR3 sequence is 16 residues long. V gave up 2 bases and J gave up 4 bases; unmatched junction bases: 5.

The chain has TRBV10-3 and TRBJ1-3; 8 bases agree with TRBD1. Germline trimming cut 6 bases from V and 3 bases from J; bases unmatched to any gene: 7. CDR3 length equals 15 residues. Germline values: CDR1 ENHRY, CDR2 SYGVKD. In nucleotides, the CDR3 is TGTGCCATCAGGACGGACAGGGAGAATGGAAACACCATATATTTT. Its translation: CAIRTDRENGNTIYF.

Points on this clone: The likely explanation is a read error, given a far larger clone one base away. The same CDR3 arises from other DNA sequences in this sample as well. The rearrangement uses TRBV6-2 or TRBV6-3 and TRBJ2-7; D gene unclear. This CDR3 contains 11 residues. Trimming left V 5 bases short and J 3 bases short, with 5 bases between. Germline lookup yields CDR1 MNHEY and CDR2 SVGEGT. The CDR3 is CASSESYEQYF. For the CDR3, the DNA is TGTGCCAGCAGTGAGAGCTACGAGCAGTACTTC.

The chain combines TRBV5-4 with TRBJ2-5, with 7 bases matching TRBD2. This CDR3 has 17 amino acids. The J segment lost 4 bases and the V segment lost 4 bases, leaving 16 bases of the junction unmatched. Germline CDR1 reads SGHNT; CDR2 reads YYREEE (reference sequence). DNA of the CDR3: TGTGCCAGCAGCCGAAAATGGGGGGGACCGCAGGCAGAGACCCAGTACTTC. It codes for CASSRKWGGPQAETQYF.

J is TRBJ2-7 and V is TRBV5-6; 10 bases are a match to TRBD2. The CDR3 loop spans 17 amino acids. Trimming took 4 bases from V and 0 from J; bases not matched to a gene: 10. The germline V gene encodes CDR1 SGHDT and CDR2 YYEEEE. The CDR3 loop is CASSPTPSGSYSYEQYF. CDR3 coding DNA: TGTGCCAGCAGCCCTACCCCTAGCGGGAGTTACTCCTACGAGCAGTACTTC.

The chain employs TRBV30 and TRBJ2-5, with D perhaps TRBD2 (6 bases). This CDR3 is built from 12 residues. Germline CDR1 and CDR2: GTSNPN and SVGIG (reference sequence). The V end was cut by 3 bases, the J end by 5 bases, with 10 bases between. CDR3 protein: CAWRRERETQYF. Written as DNA, the CDR3 is TGTGCCTGGAGGCGGGAAAGGGAGACCCAGTACTTC.

The genes are TRBV29-1 and TRBJ2-7, with 8 positions matching TRBD1. Trimming at V came to 5 bases and at J to 0 bases, leaving 6 bases not matched to a gene. Germline CDR1 SQVTM, CDR2 ANQGSEA. The CDR3 extends over 14 amino acids. The CDR3, as DNA: TGCAGCGTTTTGACAGGGGCGCTCTCCTACGAGCAGTACTTC. This sequence encodes CSVLTGALSYEQYF.

The gene calls are TRBV18 and TRBJ2-2; D might be TRBD1 (5 bases). The CDR3 sequence is 15 residues long. CDR1 and CDR2 from the germline V gene are KGHSH and LQKENI. V was shortened by 3 bases and J by 1 base, with 9 bases between the two germline ends. This CDR3 is CASSPLQVNTGELFF. The CDR3 DNA reads TGTGCCAGCTCACCCCTACAGGTGAACACCGGGGAGCTGTTTTTT.

This chain uses TRBV28 with TRBJ1-5; D is uncertain. Trimming shortened V by 0 bases and J by 4 bases, and 16 bases separated the two germline ends. The germline V gene encodes CDR1 MDHEN and CDR2 SYDVKM. The CDR3 consists of 17 residues. CDR3 DNA: TGTGCCAGCAGTTTATGGCGGAAAGGGAGGGAGAATCAGCCCCAGCATTTT. It yields the protein CASSLWRKGRENQPQHF. The full variable domain, rest sourced from reference TRBV28 and TRBJ1-5, is DVKVTQSSRYLVKRTGEKVFLECVQDMDHENMFWYRQDPGLGLRLIYFSYDVKMKEKGDIPEGYSVSREKKERFSLILESASTNQTSMYLCASSLWRKGRENQPQHFGDGTRLSIL.

This clone was counted a single time. The chain links TRBV5-4 to TRBJ1-6; D may be TRBD1 (6 bases). The CDR3 is made up of 16 amino acids. Deletions cut 0 bases from V and 7 bases from J, with 14 bases between. Germline V gives CDR1 SGHNT, CDR2 YYREEE (reference sequence). The CDR3 DNA follows: TGTGCCAGCAGCTTGGAACAGGGCTCGAGGAATTCACCCCTCCACTTT. This encodes CASSLEQGSRNSPLHF.

The V gene is TRBV19, the J gene TRBJ1-1; D perhaps matches TRBD1 (6 bases). Trimming took off 0 bases at V and 7 bases at J, with 12 bases between the two ends. Germline CDR1 LNHDA, CDR2 SQIVND (reference sequence). This CDR3 is built from 14 residues. CDR3 amino acids: CASSIDKGEIEAFF. CDR3 sequence (DNA): TGTGCCAGTAGTATAGATAAGGGGGAGATTGAAGCTTTCTTT.

The chain uses TRBV27 and TRBJ2-7; D not resolved. Per the germline V gene, CDR1 is MNHEY and CDR2 is SMNVEV (reference sequence). The CDR3 totals 13 residues. V gave up 5 bases and J gave up 0 bases, with 8 bases separating them. The CDR3 region is CASSPVTSYEQYF. DNA of the CDR3: TGTGCCAGCAGTCCGGTTACCTCCTACGAGCAGTACTTC.

The chain has TRBV7-2 and TRBJ1-6; D is ambiguous. The CDR3 is made up of 14 amino acids. Trimming removed 6 bases from V and 8 bases from J, with 14 bases in between. The germline gives CDR1 SGHTA, CDR2 FQGNSA. The CDR3 loop reads CASRTDTKDSPLHF. CDR3 in DNA: TGTGCCAGCAGAACCGACACCAAGGATTCACCCCTCCACTTT.

This chain joins TRBV19 and TRBJ1-5; 7 bases agree with TRBD1. The length of the CDR3 is 16 residues. J lost 3 bases, V lost 4 bases, and 9 bases had no gene match. Germline values: CDR1 LNHDA, CDR2 SQIVND (reference sequence). CDR3: CASSTSTDRINQPQHF. DNA for the CDR3: TGTGCCAGTAGTACTTCCACGGACAGGATCAATCAGCCCCAGCATTTT. The entire variable domain, with the rest obtained from reference TRBV19 and TRBJ1-5, is as follows: DGGITQSPKYLFRKEGQNVTLSCEQNLNHDAMYWYRQDPGQGLRLIYYSQIVNDFQKGDIAEGYSVSREKKESFPLTVTSAQKNPTAFYLCASSTSTDRINQPQHFGDGTRLSIL.